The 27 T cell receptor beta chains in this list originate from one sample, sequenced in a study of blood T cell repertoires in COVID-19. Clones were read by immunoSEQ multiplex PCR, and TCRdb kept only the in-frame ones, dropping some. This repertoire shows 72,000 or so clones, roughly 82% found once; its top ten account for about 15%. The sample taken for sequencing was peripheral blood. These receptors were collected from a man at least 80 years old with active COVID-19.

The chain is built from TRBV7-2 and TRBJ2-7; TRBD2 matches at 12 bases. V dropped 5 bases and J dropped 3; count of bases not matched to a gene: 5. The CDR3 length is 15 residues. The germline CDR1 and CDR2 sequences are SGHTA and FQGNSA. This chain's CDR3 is CASSTGLAGSYEQYF. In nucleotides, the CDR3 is TGTGCCAGCAGCACCGGACTAGCGGGAAGCTACGAGCAGTACTTC.

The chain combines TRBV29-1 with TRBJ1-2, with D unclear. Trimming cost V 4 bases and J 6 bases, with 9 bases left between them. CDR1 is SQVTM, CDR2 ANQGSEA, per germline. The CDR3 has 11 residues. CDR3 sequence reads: CSVASGNGYTF. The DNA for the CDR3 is TGCAGCGTTGCATCCGGTAATGGCTACACCTTC.

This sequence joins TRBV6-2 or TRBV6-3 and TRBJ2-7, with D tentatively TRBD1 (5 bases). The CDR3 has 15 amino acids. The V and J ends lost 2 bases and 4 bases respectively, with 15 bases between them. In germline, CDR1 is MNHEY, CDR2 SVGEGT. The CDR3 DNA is TGTGCCAGCAGTTACCTGCCAGGGTTGTCGTACGAGCAGTACTTC. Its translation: CASSYLPGLSYEQYF.

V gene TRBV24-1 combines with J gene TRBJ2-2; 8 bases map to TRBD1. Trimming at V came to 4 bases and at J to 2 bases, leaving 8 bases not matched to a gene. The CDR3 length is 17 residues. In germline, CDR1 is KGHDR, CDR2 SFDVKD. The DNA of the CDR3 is TGTGCCACCAGTGACACTCCCGGGACAGGTAACACCGGGGAGCTGTTTTTT. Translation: CATSDTPGTGNTGELFF.

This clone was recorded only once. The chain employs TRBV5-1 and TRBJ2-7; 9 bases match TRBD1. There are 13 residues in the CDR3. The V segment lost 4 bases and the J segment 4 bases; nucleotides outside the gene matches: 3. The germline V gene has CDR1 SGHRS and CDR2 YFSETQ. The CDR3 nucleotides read TGCGCCAGCAGCATGACAGGGGGATACGAGCAGTACTTC. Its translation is CASSMTGGYEQYF.

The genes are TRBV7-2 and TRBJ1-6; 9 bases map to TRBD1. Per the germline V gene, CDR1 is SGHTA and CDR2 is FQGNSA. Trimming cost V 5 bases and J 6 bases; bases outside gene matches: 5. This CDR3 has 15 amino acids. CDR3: CASSLTGQGNSPLHF. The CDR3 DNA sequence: TGTGCCAGCAGCCTGACGGGACAGGGTAATTCACCCCTCCACTTT.

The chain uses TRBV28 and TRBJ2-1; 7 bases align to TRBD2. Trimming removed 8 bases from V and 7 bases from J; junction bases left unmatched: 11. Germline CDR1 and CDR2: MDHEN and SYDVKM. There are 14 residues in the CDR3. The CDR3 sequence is CASLAGGGRNEQFF. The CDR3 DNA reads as TGTGCCAGCCTAGCAGGCGGCGGGAGAAATGAGCAGTTCTTC.

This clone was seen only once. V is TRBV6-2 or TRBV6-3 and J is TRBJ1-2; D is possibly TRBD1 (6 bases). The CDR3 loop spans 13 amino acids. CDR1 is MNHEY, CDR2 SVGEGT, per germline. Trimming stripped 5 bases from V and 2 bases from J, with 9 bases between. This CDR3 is CASSATGNYGYTF. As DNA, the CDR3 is TGTGCCAGCAGTGCTACAGGGAACTATGGCTACACCTTC.

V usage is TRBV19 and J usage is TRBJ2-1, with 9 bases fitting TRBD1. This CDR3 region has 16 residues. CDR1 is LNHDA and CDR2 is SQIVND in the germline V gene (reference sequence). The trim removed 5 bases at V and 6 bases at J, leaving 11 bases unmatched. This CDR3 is CASSGGTGLKVNEQFF. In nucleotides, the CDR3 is TGTGCCAGTAGTGGGGGGACAGGGCTGAAAGTCAATGAGCAGTTCTTC.

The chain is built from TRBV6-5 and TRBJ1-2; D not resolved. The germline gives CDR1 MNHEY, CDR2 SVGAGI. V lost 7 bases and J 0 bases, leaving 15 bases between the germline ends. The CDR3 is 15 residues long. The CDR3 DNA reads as TGTGCCAGCACCACGTCCAGGCTTACTAACTATGGCTACACCTTC. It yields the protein CASTTSRLTNYGYTF.

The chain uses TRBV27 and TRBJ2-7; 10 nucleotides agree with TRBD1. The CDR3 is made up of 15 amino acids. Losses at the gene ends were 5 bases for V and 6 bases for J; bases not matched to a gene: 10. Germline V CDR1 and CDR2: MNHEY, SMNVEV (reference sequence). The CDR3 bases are TGTGCCAGCAGTCCCCGACCGGACAGGGGGTCCGAGCAGTACTTC. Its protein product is CASSPRPDRGSEQYF.

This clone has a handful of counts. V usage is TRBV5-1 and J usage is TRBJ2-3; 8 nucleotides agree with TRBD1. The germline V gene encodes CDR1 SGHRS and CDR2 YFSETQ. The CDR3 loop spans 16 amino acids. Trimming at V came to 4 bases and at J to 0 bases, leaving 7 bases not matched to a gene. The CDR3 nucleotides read TGCGCCAGCAGCCCGGGGACAGGTTCTAGCACAGATACGCAGTATTTT. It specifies CASSPGTGSSTDTQYF.

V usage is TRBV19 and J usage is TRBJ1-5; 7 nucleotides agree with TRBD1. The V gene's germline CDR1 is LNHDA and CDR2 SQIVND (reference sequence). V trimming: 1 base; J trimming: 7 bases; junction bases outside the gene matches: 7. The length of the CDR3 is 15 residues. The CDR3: CASSIGQGGGQPQHF. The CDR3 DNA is TGTGCCAGTAGTATAGGACAGGGAGGTGGACAGCCCCAGCATTTT.

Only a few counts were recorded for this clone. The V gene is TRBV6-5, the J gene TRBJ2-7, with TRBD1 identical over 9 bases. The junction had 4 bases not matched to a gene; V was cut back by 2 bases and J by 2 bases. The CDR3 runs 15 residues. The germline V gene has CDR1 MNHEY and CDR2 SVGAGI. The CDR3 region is CASSYRDRVTYEQYF. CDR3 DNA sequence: TGTGCCAGCAGTTACCGGGACAGGGTTACCTACGAGCAGTACTTC.

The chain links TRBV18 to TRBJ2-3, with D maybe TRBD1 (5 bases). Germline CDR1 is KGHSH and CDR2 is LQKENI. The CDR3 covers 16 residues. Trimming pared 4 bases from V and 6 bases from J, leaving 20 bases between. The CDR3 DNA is TGTGCCAGCTCACGATCACAGGCCAGTTCGAGGGATACGCAGTATTTT. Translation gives CASSRSQASSRDTQYF. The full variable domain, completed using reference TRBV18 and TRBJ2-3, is NAGVMQNPRHLVRRRGQEARLRCSPMKGHSHVYWYRQLPEEGLKFMVYLQKENIIDESGMPKERFSAEFPKEGPSILRIQQVVRGDSAAYFCASSRSQASSRDTQYFGPGTRLTVL.

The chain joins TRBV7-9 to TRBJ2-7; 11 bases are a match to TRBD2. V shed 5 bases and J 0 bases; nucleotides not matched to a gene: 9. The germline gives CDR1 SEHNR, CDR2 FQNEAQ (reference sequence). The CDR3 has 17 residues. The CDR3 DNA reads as TGTGCCAGCAGCCCAGAACTAGCGGGAGTATTCTCCTACGAGCAGTACTTC. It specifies CASSPELAGVFSYEQYF. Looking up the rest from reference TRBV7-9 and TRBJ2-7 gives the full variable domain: DTGVSQNPRHKITKRGQNVTFRCDPISEHNRLYWYRQTLGQGPEFLTYFQNEAQLEKSRLLSDRFSAERPKGSFSTLEIQRTEQGDSAMYLCASSPELAGVFSYEQYFGPGTRLTVT.

CDR3 protein: CASRDSHREQYF. The CDR3 region has the DNA TGTGCCAGCAGGGACAGCCACCGGGAGCAGTACTTC. The rearrangement links TRBV19 to TRBJ2-7; 7 bases align to TRBD1. Germline values: CDR1 LNHDA, CDR2 SQIVND (reference sequence). Trimming cost V 9 bases and J 7 bases; bases outside gene matches: 9. The CDR3 loop spans 12 amino acids.

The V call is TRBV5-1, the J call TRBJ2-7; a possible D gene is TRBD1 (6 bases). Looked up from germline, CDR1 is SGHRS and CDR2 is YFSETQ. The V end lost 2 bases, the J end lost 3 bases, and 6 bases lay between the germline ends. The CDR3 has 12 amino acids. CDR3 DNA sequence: TGCGCCAGCAGCTTAGGGGGCTACGAGCAGTACTTC. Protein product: CASSLGGYEQYF.

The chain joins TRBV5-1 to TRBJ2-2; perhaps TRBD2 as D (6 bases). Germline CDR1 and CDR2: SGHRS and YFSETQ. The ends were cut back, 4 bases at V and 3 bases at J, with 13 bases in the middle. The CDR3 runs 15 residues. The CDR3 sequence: CASSSRGTDTGELFF. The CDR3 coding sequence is TGCGCCAGCAGCAGTCGGGGGACGGACACCGGGGAGCTGTTTTTT.

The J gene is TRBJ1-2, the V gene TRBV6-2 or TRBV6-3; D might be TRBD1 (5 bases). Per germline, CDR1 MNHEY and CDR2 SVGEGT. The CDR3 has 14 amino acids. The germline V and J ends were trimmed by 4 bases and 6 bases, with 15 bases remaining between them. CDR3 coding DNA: TGTGCCAGCAGTTTGGATAACAGGCTTGATGGCTACACCTTC. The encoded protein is CASSLDNRLDGYTF.

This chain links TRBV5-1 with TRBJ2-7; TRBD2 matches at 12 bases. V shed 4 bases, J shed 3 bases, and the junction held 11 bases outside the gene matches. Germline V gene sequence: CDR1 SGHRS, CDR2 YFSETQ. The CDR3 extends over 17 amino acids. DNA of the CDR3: TGCGCCAGCAGCCCGACCGAGACTAGCGGGGGCTTCTACGAGCAGTACTTC. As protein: CASSPTETSGGFYEQYF.

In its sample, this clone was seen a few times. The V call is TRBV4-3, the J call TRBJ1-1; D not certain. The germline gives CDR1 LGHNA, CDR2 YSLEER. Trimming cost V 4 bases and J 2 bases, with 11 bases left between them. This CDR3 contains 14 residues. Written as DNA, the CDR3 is TGCGCCAGCAGCCGCCAGTCCTTCAACACTGAAGCTTTCTTT. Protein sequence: CASSRQSFNTEAFF.

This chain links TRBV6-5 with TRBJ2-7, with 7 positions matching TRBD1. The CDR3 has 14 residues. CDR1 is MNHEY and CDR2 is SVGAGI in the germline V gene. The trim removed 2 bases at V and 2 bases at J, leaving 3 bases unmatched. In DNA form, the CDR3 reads TGTGCCAGCAGTTACCTGGACAGGACCTACGAGCAGTACTTC. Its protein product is CASSYLDRTYEQYF.

The CDR3, as DNA: TGTGCCAGCAGCTTAGTGGGGGGAAACGATGAGCAGTTCTTC. As protein: CASSLVGGNDEQFF. This chain joins TRBV7-9 and TRBJ2-1, with D possibly TRBD2 on 6 matching bases. The V end was cut by 1 base, the J end by 8 bases, with 12 bases between. Germline assignment: CDR1 SEHNR and CDR2 FQNEAQ (reference sequence). The CDR3 runs 14 residues.

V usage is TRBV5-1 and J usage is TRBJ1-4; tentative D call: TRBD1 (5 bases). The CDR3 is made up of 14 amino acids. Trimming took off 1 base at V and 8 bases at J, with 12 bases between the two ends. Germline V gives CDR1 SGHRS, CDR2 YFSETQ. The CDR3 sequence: CASSLQGVEEKLFF. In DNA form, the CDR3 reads TGCGCCAGCAGCTTGCAAGGGGTGGAGGAAAAACTGTTTTTT.

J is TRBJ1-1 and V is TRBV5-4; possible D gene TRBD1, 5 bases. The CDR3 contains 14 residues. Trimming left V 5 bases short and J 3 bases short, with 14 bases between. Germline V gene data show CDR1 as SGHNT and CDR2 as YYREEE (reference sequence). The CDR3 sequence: CASSRWGGDTEAFF. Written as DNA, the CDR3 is TGTGCCAGCAGTAGGTGGGGGGGAGACACTGAAGCTTTCTTT.

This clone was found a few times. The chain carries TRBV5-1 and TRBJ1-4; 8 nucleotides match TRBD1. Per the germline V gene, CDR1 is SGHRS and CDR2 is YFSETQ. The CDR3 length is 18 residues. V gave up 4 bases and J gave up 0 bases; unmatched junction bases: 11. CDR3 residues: CASSHSGGGGPTNEKLFF. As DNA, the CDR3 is TGCGCCAGCAGCCATTCAGGGGGCGGGGGACCAACTAATGAAAAACTGTTTTTT.